This entry lists 4 T cell receptor beta chains sequenced from one sample in a study of blood T cell repertoires in COVID-19. The assay was immunoSEQ multiplex PCR, and TCRdb's table has in-frame clones only and misses some. Among some 380,000 clones, approximately 77% were seen once, and the ten largest hold 0.85% to 1.3%. Sequencing was done on a sample of peripheral blood. The receptors shown here come from a human donor with acute or convalescent COVID-19. The donor label of this sample is uncertain.

The rearrangement uses TRBV4-2 and TRBJ2-1; TRBD1 aligns across 7 bases. This CDR3 spans 17 amino acids. Germline loops: CDR1 LGHNA, CDR2 YNFKEQ. The V segment lost 2 bases and the J segment 3 bases; nucleotides outside the gene matches: 10. The CDR3 DNA reads as TGTGCCAGCAGCCAACCAGAAACGGGACAGCACTACAATGAGCAGTTCTTC. This sequence encodes CASSQPETGQHYNEQFF.

This clone was observed a single time. The chain carries TRBV24-1 and TRBJ2-1; tentatively, D is TRBD1 (5 bases). CDR1 KGHDR and CDR2 SFDVKD come from the germline V gene. The CDR3 runs 14 residues. The V gene lost 8 bases and the J gene lost 0 bases, with 10 bases spanning the gap. CDR3 amino acids: CATTVQGSYNEQFF. In nucleotides, the CDR3 is TGTGCCACCACAGTTCAGGGCTCCTACAATGAGCAGTTCTTC.

The chain carries TRBV2 and TRBJ2-2, with 8 bases fitting TRBD1. The germline CDR1 and CDR2 sequences are SNHLY and FYNNEI. The CDR3 extends over 16 amino acids. V lost 4 bases to trimming and J lost 1 base; unmatched junction nucleotides: 5. CDR3 sequence (DNA): TGTGCCAGCAGTGCGGGTGGGACAGGGAACACCGGGGAGCTGTTTTTT. Protein: CASSAGGTGNTGELFF.

The V gene is TRBV19, the J gene TRBJ1-1, with TRBD1 identical over 9 bases. The CDR3 has 18 amino acids. J lost 2 bases, V lost 3 bases, and 13 bases had no gene match. Germline-derived CDR1 and CDR2 are LNHDA and SQIVND (reference sequence). The CDR3 is CASSIPLGGQGRNTEAFF. CDR3 coding DNA: TGTGCCAGTAGTATCCCTTTGGGGGGACAGGGAAGAAACACTGAAGCTTTCTTT.